What follows are 9 T cell receptor beta chains derived from one specimen sequenced in a study of response to subunit inactivated influenza vaccine. TCRdb reprocessed the RT-PCR reads with MiXCR, giving one entry per CDR3 protein. Here the sample spans 700,000 to 900,000 distinct CDR3 sequences, approximately 21% being singletons. The material was PBMCs from blood, obtained 5 days after vaccination. These receptor sequences come from a man aged 50 or older who received an inactivated influenza vaccine.

This clonotype came up a few times. The chain has TRBV11-2 and TRBJ1-1, with D perhaps TRBD1 (5 bases). The ends were cut back, 0 bases at V and 2 bases at J, with 10 bases in the middle. This CDR3 contains 15 residues. Per the germline V gene, CDR1 is SGHAT and CDR2 is FQNNGV. The CDR3 nucleotides read TGTGCCAGCAGCTTAGATCCGGGGCAAAACACTGAAGCTTTCTTT. This codes for CASSLDPGQNTEAFF.

This clonotype was seen more than once but under ten times. This chain uses TRBV14 with TRBJ2-2, with D unresolved. The germline gives CDR1 SGHDN, CDR2 FVKESK. CDR3 length: 13 amino acids. The V gene lost 0 bases and the J gene lost 6 bases, with 5 bases spanning the gap. Written as DNA, the CDR3 is TGTGCCAGCAGCCAAGAGAAGGCCGGGGAGCTGTTTTTT. Protein sequence: CASSQEKAGELFF.

This clonotype came up a few times. The gene calls are TRBV11-2 and TRBJ2-1; 15 bases fit TRBD2. Germline CDR1 is SGHAT and CDR2 is FQNNGV. The CDR3 is 20 amino acids. J gave up 1 base and V 5 bases, and 12 bases lay outside the gene matches. The CDR3 bases are TGTGCCAGCAGCATCGGACTAGCGGGAGGGATATACGAGTCCTACAATGAGCAGTTCTTC. Translating gives CASSIGLAGGIYESYNEQFF.

The rearrangement uses TRBV4-1 and TRBJ1-1; D not certain. Between the trimmed V and J ends, which lost 4 bases and 0 bases, there was a span of 12 bases. CDR1 MGHRA and CDR2 YSYEKL come from the germline V gene. This CDR3 region has 15 residues. CDR3: CASSLELSVNTEAFF. As DNA, the CDR3 is TGCGCCAGCAGCCTTGAGCTCTCTGTGAACACTGAAGCTTTCTTT.

This clonotype was recorded at least ten times. J is TRBJ2-3 and V is TRBV5-1, with a weak D call TRBD1 (5 bases). V gave up 0 bases and J gave up 0 bases, with 8 bases separating them. The CDR3 consists of 15 residues. Germline lookup yields CDR1 SGHRS and CDR2 YFSETQ. The CDR3 spells CASSLEGASTDTQYF. DNA of the CDR3: TGCGCCAGCAGCTTGGAAGGGGCTAGCACAGATACGCAGTATTTT.

This clonotype was picked up a small number of times. This chain uses TRBV6-5 with TRBJ1-1, with 8 bases that match TRBD1. CDR3 length: 15 amino acids. Losses at the gene ends were 0 bases for V and 4 bases for J; bases not matched to a gene: 4. Germline V CDR1 and CDR2: MNHEY, SVGAGI. The CDR3 sequence: CASSYSSTGGTEAFF. The DNA of the CDR3 is TGTGCCAGCAGTTACTCCAGTACAGGGGGCACTGAAGCTTTCTTT.

Many counts were recorded for this clonotype. The chain recombines TRBV19 with TRBJ2-4, with unresolved D. The germline V and J ends were trimmed by 5 bases and 1 base, with 12 bases remaining between them. This CDR3 contains 15 residues. Germline assignment: CDR1 LNHDA and CDR2 SQIVND (reference sequence). CDR3: CASSGYAEAKNIQYF. CDR3 DNA: TGTGCCAGTAGTGGCTACGCGGAGGCCAAAAACATTCAGTACTTC.

The chain combines TRBV7-9 with TRBJ2-6; D is unresolved. The CDR3 is made up of 16 amino acids. Trimming removed 5 bases at V and 2 bases at J, with 13 bases between. CDR1 is SEHNR, CDR2 FQNEAQ, per germline (reference sequence). The CDR3 DNA follows: TGTGCCAGCAGCACCAACCGAAGGACTGGGGCCAACGTCCTGACTTTC. This encodes CASSTNRRTGANVLTF.

This chain connects TRBV6-5 to TRBJ1-2; TRBD1 might be the D (6 bases). The CDR3 sequence is 14 residues long. The V gene's germline CDR1 is MNHEY and CDR2 SVGAGI. Trimming removed 2 bases from V and 3 bases from J, with 10 bases in between. CDR3 nucleotides: TGTGCCAGCAGTTACAAGGGGGGCGACTATGGCTACACCTTC. It yields the protein CASSYKGGDYGYTF.